The 11 T cell receptor beta chains below come from one sample, sequenced in a study of shared clonotypes between healthy human individuals. Only in-frame clones appear in the TCRdb table, and some are missing; sequencing was by immunoSEQ multiplex PCR. The sample yields 1,100,000 or so clones, approximately 80% seen once. The specimen was memory CD4+ T cells from PBMCs. This sample's subset: CD45RA-negative fraction. Every receptor here comes from a man between 18 and 35 years old in good health. Some clones in this sample may be carry-over from other donors' samples.

This sequence joins TRBV5-8 and TRBJ2-3; the match to TRBD2 covers 10 bases. Trimming cost V 4 bases and J 1 base; bases outside gene matches: 6. The CDR3 is made up of 16 amino acids. Germline CDR1 and CDR2: SGHTS and YDEGEE. The CDR3 region is CASSSGLAARTDTQYF. The CDR3 coding sequence is TGTGCCAGCAGCAGCGGACTAGCGGCCCGCACAGATACGCAGTATTTT.

This chain connects TRBV7-6 to TRBJ2-3; D not resolved. CDR3 length: 14 amino acids. Germline assignment: CDR1 SGHVS and CDR2 FNYEAQ. V lost 3 bases to trimming and J lost 6 bases, with 13 bases between them. The CDR3 coding sequence is TGTGCCAGCAGCTTTTTCCCGGACCGGGATACGCAGTATTTT. Protein product: CASSFFPDRDTQYF. Together with reference TRBV7-6 and TRBJ2-3, the CDR3 gives the full variable domain: GAGVSQSPRYKVTKRGQDVALRCDPISGHVSLYWYRQALGQGPEFLTYFNYEAQQDKSGLPNDRFSAERPEGSISTLTIQRTEQRDSAMYRCASSFFPDRDTQYFGPGTRLTVL.

The V gene is TRBV6-1, the J gene TRBJ1-3; D is ambiguous. V shed 5 bases and J shed 0 bases, with 11 bases lying between them. This CDR3 is built from 15 residues. From germline, CDR1 is MNHNS and CDR2 SASEGT. CDR3: CASSPGSFSGNTIYF. The CDR3 bases are TGTGCCAGCAGTCCGGGGAGCTTCTCTGGAAACACCATATATTTT.

The CDR3 reads CASSSQGAVTGELFF. CDR3 nucleotide sequence: TGTGCCAGCTCATCACAGGGGGCCGTCACCGGGGAGCTGTTTTTT. The V and J genes are TRBV18 and TRBJ2-2, with TRBD1 matching over 9 bases. The CDR3 totals 15 residues. The V and J ends lost 5 bases and 4 bases, in that order; junction bases with no gene match: 5. Germline assignment: CDR1 KGHSH and CDR2 LQKENI.

V usage is TRBV6-1 and J usage is TRBJ2-7; D could derive from TRBD1 or TRBD2 (6 bases each). The length of the CDR3 is 16 residues. Per germline, CDR1 MNHNS and CDR2 SASEGT. V was pared by 2 bases and J by 6 bases, with 20 bases between. The CDR3 protein is CASSEHLRGDAAEQYF. The DNA of the CDR3 is TGTGCCAGCAGTGAACATCTGAGGGGGGACGCCGCCGAGCAGTACTTC.

The chain has TRBV9 and TRBJ2-5; a weak D match, TRBD2 (6 bases). The ends were cut back, 3 bases at V and 4 bases at J, with 13 bases in the middle. The germline CDR1 and CDR2 sequences are SGDLS and YYNGEE. The CDR3 covers 14 residues. CDR3 region: CASSAGPGGETQYF. The CDR3 DNA is TGTGCCAGCAGCGCCGGCCCCGGGGGAGAGACCCAGTACTTC.

A note on this clone: Other DNA sequences in the same sample also yield this CDR3. The chain combines TRBV6-1 with TRBJ1-2, with D maybe TRBD1 (5 bases). Deletions cut 3 bases from V and 8 bases from J, with 10 bases between. Looked up from germline, CDR1 is MNHNS and CDR2 is SASEGT. This CDR3 contains 12 residues. As DNA, the CDR3 is TGTGCCAGCAGTGACAGGGTTTACGGCTACACCTTC. It codes for CASSDRVYGYTF.

This clone was observed a single time. This rearrangement joins TRBV2 to TRBJ2-5; 12 bases match TRBD2. Germline-derived CDR1 and CDR2 are SNHLY and FYNNEI. Unmatched junction bases numbered 5, after V lost 8 bases and J lost 4 bases. The length of the CDR3 is 14 residues. The chain's CDR3 is CASAVLAGGETQYF. In nucleotides, the CDR3 is TGTGCCAGCGCCGTACTAGCGGGAGGAGAGACCCAGTACTTC.

The CDR3 sequence: CASSLSRDTTYEQYF. The CDR3, as DNA: TGTGCCAGCAGCTTAAGCCGGGACACCACCTACGAGCAGTACTTC. This chain joins TRBV7-2 and TRBJ2-7, with D perhaps TRBD1 (6 bases). Germline CDR1 and CDR2: SGHTA and FQGNSA. This CDR3 has 15 amino acids. V dropped 2 bases and J dropped 2 bases, with 13 bases sitting between them.

This clone was detected only once. This chain joins TRBV6-5 and TRBJ2-7; 11 bases map to TRBD1. Per germline, CDR1 MNHEY and CDR2 SVGAGI. V was pared by 6 bases and J by 2 bases, with 6 bases of the junction left unmatched. CDR3 length: 15 residues. In nucleotides, the CDR3 is TGTGCCAGCAGCCCCCTGGGACAGGGGGCCTACGAGCAGTACTTC. Its protein is CASSPLGQGAYEQYF.

The V call is TRBV6-1, the J call TRBJ2-1; 11 bases fit TRBD2. The J segment lost 2 bases and the V segment lost 4 bases, leaving 13 bases of the junction unmatched. CDR3 length equals 19 residues. Germline CDR1 reads MNHNS; CDR2 reads SASEGT. This CDR3 reads CASSGRGVGSGRAYNEQFF. As DNA, the CDR3 is TGTGCCAGCAGTGGGAGAGGGGTGGGTAGCGGGAGGGCCTACAATGAGCAGTTCTTC.